The 16 T cell receptor beta chains listed next were all sequenced from one sample in a study of HIV-infected patients and healthy controls. Alpha and beta constant-region primers primed reverse transcription of approximately 460 ng RNA. Separate chain-specific third strand synthesis with multiplexing indices produced the alpha and beta libraries. TCRdb reprocessed the 5' RACE reads via MiXCR and lists one record per CDR3 protein. The data hold around 5,800 distinct CDR3 sequences, with roughly 10% observed a single time. All unsorted peripheral T cells were captured because whole blood was used without fractionation. Sequencing used blood, obtained before antiretroviral therapy. The receptor set was obtained from an adult with HIV infection.

The CDR3 protein is CASSRGNTDTQYF. DNA of the CDR3: TGTGCCAGCAGTCGCGGAAACACAGATACGCAGTATTTT. The chain recombines TRBV28 with TRBJ2-3; D is unclear. Germline-derived CDR1 and CDR2 are MDHEN and SYDVKM. Deletions cut 5 bases from V and 2 bases from J, with 8 bases between. The CDR3 runs to 13 residues.

In its sample, this clonotype was seen once. The rearrangement uses TRBV10-3 and TRBJ1-3; D ambiguous. Per the germline V gene, CDR1 is ENHRY and CDR2 is SYGVKD. Trimming removed 10 bases from V and 7 bases from J, with 17 bases in between. CDR3 size: 13 residues. CDR3 in DNA: TGTGCCACCCTGGACTCCATGAAGAACACCATATATTTT. It encodes CATLDSMKNTIYF.

Judged by abundance, this clonotype is medium-sized. This chain joins TRBV7-2 and TRBJ2-3; D unclear. The germline V and J ends were trimmed by 6 bases and 9 bases, with 16 bases remaining between them. Germline V lookup: CDR1 SGHTA, CDR2 FQGNSA. The CDR3 contains 13 residues. CDR3 residues: CASRSPGFPTQYF. In DNA form, the CDR3 reads TGTGCCAGCAGGTCCCCCGGGTTTCCCACGCAGTATTTT.

In its sample, this clonotype was seen many times. The chain is built from TRBV5-1 and TRBJ2-7; TRBD1 or TRBD2 may be the D gene (5 bases each). The germline CDR1 and CDR2 sequences are SGHRS and YFSETQ. The CDR3 totals 14 residues. Trimming took 3 bases from V and 2 from J, leaving 12 bases between them. CDR3 nucleotide sequence: TGCGCCAGCAGCTATCCGGGGACCCCCTACGAGCAGTACTTC. This translates into CASSYPGTPYEQYF.

Ten or more counts support this clonotype. The chain joins TRBV24-1 to TRBJ1-6; D gene uncertain. This CDR3 comprises 14 residues. V was pared by 9 bases and J by 6 bases, with 14 bases between. Germline CDR1 and CDR2: KGHDR and SFDVKD. The CDR3 sequence: CATAGRASNSPLHF. The CDR3 DNA reads as TGTGCCACCGCAGGCCGGGCTAGTAATTCACCCCTCCACTTT.

This clonotype was recorded at least ten times. The rearrangement uses TRBV11-2 and TRBJ1-1; 9 bases match TRBD1. Germline CDR1 and CDR2: SGHAT and FQNNGV. V trimming: 1 base; J trimming: 4 bases; junction bases outside the gene matches: 1. CDR3 length: 14 amino acids. In DNA, the CDR3 is TGTGCCAGCAGCTTAGGACAGGGGGGCACTGAAGCTTTCTTT. Translating it yields CASSLGQGGTEAFF. Drawing the rest from reference TRBV11-2 and TRBJ1-1, the complete variable domain is EAGVAQSPRYKIIEKRQSVAFWCNPISGHATLYWYQQILGQGPKLLIQFQNNGVVDDSQLPKDRFSAERLKGVDSTLKIQPAKLEDSAVYLCASSLGQGGTEAFFGQGTRLTVV.

Sample share makes this clonotype medium-sized. J is TRBJ1-4 and V is TRBV7-9, with D hard to call. V was pared by 6 bases and J by 2 bases, with 13 bases between. This CDR3 has 15 amino acids. Germline assignment: CDR1 SEHNR and CDR2 FQNEAQ (reference sequence). The CDR3 protein is CASRPMAATNEKLFF. CDR3 nucleotides: TGTGCCAGCAGACCCATGGCCGCGACTAATGAAAAACTGTTTTTT. Complete variable domain (other parts from reference TRBV7-9 and TRBJ1-4): DTGVSQNPRHKITKRGQNVTFRCDPISEHNRLYWYRQTLGQGPEFLTYFQNEAQLEKSRLLSDRFSAERPKGSFSTLEIQRTEQGDSAMYLCASRPMAATNEKLFFGSGTQLSVL.

Sample share makes this clonotype medium-sized (0.01 to 0.1%). V is TRBV18 and J is TRBJ1-1; 10 positions agree with TRBD1. V lost 2 bases to trimming and J lost 3 bases; unmatched junction nucleotides: 3. The germline V gene encodes CDR1 KGHSH and CDR2 LQKENI. This CDR3 comprises 15 residues. The CDR3 nucleotides read TGTGCCAGCTCACCAGAGACAGGGGGCTACACTGAAGCTTTCTTT. Amino acids: CASSPETGGYTEAFF. The full variable domain, completed using reference TRBV18 and TRBJ1-1, is NAGVMQNPRHLVRRRGQEARLRCSPMKGHSHVYWYRQLPEEGLKFMVYLQKENIIDESGMPKERFSAEFPKEGPSILRIQQVVRGDSAAYFCASSPETGGYTEAFFGQGTRLTVV.

Sample share makes this clonotype medium-sized (0.01 to 0.1%). V gene TRBV24-1 combines with J gene TRBJ2-3; no clear D. Per germline, CDR1 KGHDR and CDR2 SFDVKD. CDR3 length: 13 amino acids. V dropped 5 bases and J dropped 5 bases, with 10 bases sitting between them. In DNA, the CDR3 is TGTGCCACCAGTGCCGAACTCATAGATACGCAGTATTTT. Protein: CATSAELIDTQYF.

This clonotype has just a few counts. The CDR3, as DNA: TGTGCCAGCGCCCCAATGAGGAACCAAGAGACCCAGTACTTC. The encoded protein is CASAPMRNQETQYF. The rearrangement joins TRBV6-5 to TRBJ2-5; D is undetermined. V lost 8 bases and J 0 bases, leaving 13 bases between the germline ends. The CDR3 extends over 14 amino acids. Germline-derived CDR1 and CDR2 are MNHEY and SVGAGI.

Within the sample, this clonotype is medium-sized (0.01 to 0.1%). The V call is TRBV7-9, the J call TRBJ1-1; the D is unclear. The CDR3 is 12 amino acids. The germline V gene encodes CDR1 SEHNR and CDR2 FQNEAQ (reference sequence). Trimming shortened V by 6 bases and J by 6 bases, and 11 bases separated the two germline ends. The CDR3 DNA sequence: TGTGCCAGCAGGTCTTCAGGCGCTGAAGCTTTCTTT. It yields the protein CASRSSGAEAFF. The full variable domain, with the rest looked up from reference TRBV7-9 and TRBJ1-1, is DTGVSQNPRHKITKRGQNVTFRCDPISEHNRLYWYRQTLGQGPEFLTYFQNEAQLEKSRLLSDRFSAERPKGSFSTLEIQRTEQGDSAMYLCASRSSGAEAFFGQGTRLTVV.

In its sample, this clonotype was seen many times. The chain uses TRBV4-1 and TRBJ2-3; either TRBD1 or TRBD2 may fit D (5 bases each). CDR1 is MGHRA and CDR2 is YSYEKL in the germline V gene. The CDR3 extends over 17 amino acids. V lost 1 base and J lost 4, with 18 bases in between. CDR3 residues: CASSQGHIGAGSDTQYF. CDR3 nucleotides: TGCGCCAGCAGCCAAGGACATATCGGGGCTGGTTCAGATACGCAGTATTTT.

This clonotype was counted at least ten times. This sequence joins TRBV7-2 and TRBJ1-1; D is unclear. V lost 6 bases and J lost 8, with 19 bases in between. There are 14 residues in the CDR3. Germline CDR1 and CDR2: SGHTA and FQGNSA. This CDR3 is CASSARSASGEAFF. The CDR3 coding sequence is TGTGCCAGCAGTGCGCGATCTGCTTCCGGGGAAGCTTTCTTT.

V is TRBV27 and J is TRBJ2-1; D is perhaps TRBD1 or TRBD2 (6 bases each). V shed 6 bases and J shed 8 bases, with 20 bases lying between them. CDR3 length: 15 amino acids. Germline V gene lookup returns CDR1 MNHEY and CDR2 SMNVEV (reference sequence). The CDR3 loop reads CASRNLRGRWDEQFF. The CDR3 DNA is TGTGCCAGCAGAAACCTCCGGGGGCGATGGGATGAGCAGTTCTTC.

The chain couples TRBV6-1 to TRBJ2-5; D may be TRBD2 (6 bases). This CDR3 is built from 14 residues. Germline CDR1 reads MNHNS; CDR2 reads SASEGT. Trimming pared 7 bases from V and 5 bases from J, leaving 17 bases between. The CDR3 loop is CASMPGLVLETQYF. In DNA form, the CDR3 reads TGTGCCAGCATGCCGGGACTGGTGTTGGAGACCCAGTACTTC.

This chain uses TRBV3-1 with TRBJ2-1, with a tentative D call TRBD2 (6 bases). Germline CDR1 is LGHDT and CDR2 is YNNKEL (reference sequence). This CDR3 has 14 amino acids. The V end was cut by 6 bases, the J end by 5 bases, with 14 bases between. Written as DNA, the CDR3 is TGTGCCAGCAGTCCCGGGACTGCAAACAATGAGCAGTTCTTC. Its protein product is CASSPGTANNEQFF.